The 24 T cell receptor beta chains given below trace back to one sample, sequenced in a study of OX40 agonist ivuxolimab in advanced cancers. Libraries were prepared by immunoSEQ multiplex PCR; TCRdb keeps only in-frame clonotypes and omits some of them. The sample lists about 58,000 clones; less than 90% were seen once. Sequenced material: CD4+ or CD8+ T cells sorted from blood, taken in a trial of the OX40 agonist ivuxolimab. The receptor set was obtained from an adult with an advanced solid tumor such as melanoma, head and neck, liver or kidney cancer.

CDR3 amino acids: CASSLDGGSQETQYF. As DNA, the CDR3 is TGTGCCAGCAGCTTAGATGGGGGGTCCCAAGAGACCCAGTACTTC. The genes are TRBV11-2 and TRBJ2-5; possibly TRBD2 for D (6 bases). Trimming took off 0 bases at V and 1 base at J, with 9 bases between the two ends. CDR3 length equals 15 residues. Germline CDR1 is SGHAT and CDR2 is FQNNGV.

The chain recombines TRBV7-3 with TRBJ1-4, with D uncertain. Trimming removed 4 bases from V and 1 base from J, with 16 bases in between. Germline values: CDR1 SGHTA, CDR2 FQGTGA. The CDR3 has 17 amino acids. CDR3 in DNA: TGTGCCAGCAGCTCCCGGTCCCTGGGGATAACTAATGAAAAACTGTTTTTT. This translates into CASSSRSLGITNEKLFF.

The chain recombines TRBV11-2 with TRBJ2-5; 12 bases are a match to TRBD2. The CDR3 runs 16 residues. Trimming cost V 5 bases and J 5 bases; bases outside gene matches: 9. Per the germline V gene, CDR1 is SGHAT and CDR2 is FQNNGV. The CDR3 DNA reads TGTGCCAGCAGCCCCTCTAGCGGGGGGGCTTGGGAGACCCAGTACTTC. It encodes CASSPSSGGAWETQYF.

The chain joins TRBV19 to TRBJ2-5; either TRBD1 or TRBD2 may supply D (6 bases each). The germline V and J ends were trimmed by 1 base and 8 bases, with 14 bases remaining between them. CDR3 length: 14 residues. Germline assignment: CDR1 LNHDA and CDR2 SQIVND (reference sequence). The chain's CDR3 is CASSIVWGAETQYF. The CDR3 bases are TGTGCCAGTAGTATAGTCTGGGGGGCGGAAACCCAGTACTTC.

The rearrangement uses TRBV2 and TRBJ2-3; 8 nucleotides match TRBD2. The CDR3 is made up of 13 amino acids. Germline CDR1 reads SNHLY; CDR2 reads FYNNEI. Trimming took 5 bases from V and 6 from J; bases not matched to a gene: 4. CDR3 nucleotide sequence: TGTGCCAGCAGTCGGCGGGGGGAGGATACGCAGTATTTT. This gives the protein CASSRRGEDTQYF.

This clone was observed a single time. This rearrangement joins TRBV4-3 to TRBJ1-3; D gene ambiguous. The CDR3 extends over 16 amino acids. The germline gives CDR1 LGHNA, CDR2 YSLEER. Deletions cut 0 bases from V and 7 bases from J, with 16 bases between. The DNA of the CDR3 is TGCGCCAGCAGCCAAGATAGGAGTTCAGGCGACAACACCATATATTTT. Encoded protein: CASSQDRSSGDNTIYF.

This clone has only a few counts. The chain employs TRBV30 and TRBJ1-6, with 9 bases matching TRBD1. The V segment lost 4 bases and the J segment 9 bases; nucleotides outside the gene matches: 10. This CDR3 is 15 amino acids long. In germline, CDR1 is GTSNPN, CDR2 SVGIG (reference sequence). CDR3 loop: CAWTIRDRDASPLHF. The DNA of the CDR3 is TGTGCCTGGACCATCCGGGACAGGGACGCTTCACCCCTCCACTTT.

The chain is built from TRBV7-2 and TRBJ2-7; 10 bases are a match to TRBD1. The CDR3 sequence is 16 residues long. V shed 1 base, J shed 2 bases, and the junction held 5 bases outside the gene matches. From germline, CDR1 is SGHTA and CDR2 FQGNSA. CDR3 residues: CASSLVAGQGAYEQYF. For the CDR3, the DNA is TGTGCCAGCAGCTTAGTCGCCGGACAGGGGGCCTACGAGCAGTACTTC.

The chain joins TRBV11-2 to TRBJ1-4; D call uncertain. The V and J ends lost 7 bases and 4 bases respectively, with 10 bases between them. Germline lookup yields CDR1 SGHAT and CDR2 FQNNGV. The CDR3 extends over 13 amino acids. The CDR3 is CASTGGINEKLFF. Here the CDR3 DNA reads TGTGCCAGCACGGGAGGGATTAATGAAAAACTGTTTTTT. Full variable domain (missing parts from reference TRBV11-2 and TRBJ1-4): EAGVAQSPRYKIIEKRQSVAFWCNPISGHATLYWYQQILGQGPKLLIQFQNNGVVDDSQLPKDRFSAERLKGVDSTLKIQPAKLEDSAVYLCASTGGINEKLFFGSGTQLSVL.

CDR3 in DNA: TGTGCCAGCAGTTTATATTCAGGCGGGGAGACCCAGTACTTC. Amino acid sequence: CASSLYSGGETQYF. The gene calls are TRBV28 and TRBJ2-5; tentatively, D is TRBD2 (5 bases). Per the germline V gene, CDR1 is MDHEN and CDR2 is SYDVKM. The ends were cut back, 1 base at V and 5 bases at J, with 11 bases in the middle. The length of the CDR3 is 14 residues.

V and J are TRBV28 and TRBJ2-3; D gene unclear. Per the germline V gene, CDR1 is MDHEN and CDR2 is SYDVKM. V lost 5 bases and J 3 bases, leaving 12 bases between the germline ends. This CDR3 is 14 amino acids long. The CDR3 reads CASSPIGETDTQYF. CDR3 DNA sequence: TGTGCCAGCAGTCCTATCGGAGAAACAGATACGCAGTATTTT.

The chain carries TRBV28 and TRBJ2-7; a weak D match, TRBD2 (6 bases). This CDR3 spans 14 amino acids. Germline V gene data show CDR1 as MDHEN and CDR2 as SYDVKM. V lost 2 bases and J lost 3, with 11 bases in between. CDR3 bases: TGTGCCAGCAGTTTACAGGGAGGAATCTACGAGCAGTACTTC. It is translated as CASSLQGGIYEQYF.

CDR3 region: CASTTSTGSGETQYF. The CDR3 DNA is TGTGCCAGCACCACCTCTACAGGTTCAGGAGAGACCCAGTACTTC. This chain joins TRBV5-7 and TRBJ2-5, with D tentatively TRBD1 (5 bases). TRBV5-7 is classed as an ORF, of uncertain function. The CDR3 spans 15 residues. V was trimmed by 6 bases and J by 4 bases, leaving 19 bases between them.

The J gene is TRBJ2-3, the V gene TRBV5-6; no clear D. The CDR3 sequence is 14 residues long. The V gene's germline CDR1 is SGHDT and CDR2 YYEEEE. Trimming cost V 0 bases and J 1 base, with 6 bases left between them. CDR3 DNA sequence: TGTGCCAGCAGCTTGGTCCTCCGCACAGATACGCAGTATTTT. Encoded protein: CASSLVLRTDTQYF.

The V and J genes are TRBV10-3 and TRBJ2-3; 10 bases align to TRBD2. CDR1 is ENHRY, CDR2 SYGVKD, per germline. This CDR3 is built from 14 residues. V dropped 6 bases and J dropped 4; count of bases not matched to a gene: 4. CDR3 sequence (DNA): TGTGCCATCAGACCCGGACTAGCGGCAGATACGCAGTATTTT. Its translation: CAIRPGLAADTQYF.

This clone was recorded once. The CDR3 DNA reads TGTGCCTGGAGTACTAGCGGGGGGACAGATACGCAGTATTTT. It is translated as CAWSTSGGTDTQYF. The gene calls are TRBV30 and TRBJ2-3; 12 bases map to TRBD2. V shed 2 bases, J shed 3 bases, and the junction held 0 bases outside the gene matches. CDR1 GTSNPN and CDR2 SVGIG come from the germline V gene (reference sequence). The length of the CDR3 is 14 residues. The variable domain in full, with the rest retrieved from reference TRBV30 and TRBJ2-3, is SQTIHQWPATLVQPVGSPLSLECTVEGTSNPNLYWYRQAAGRGLQLLFYSVGIGQISSEVPQNLSASRPQDRQFILSSKKLLLSDSGFYLCAWSTSGGTDTQYFGPGTRLTVL.

This clone occurred a few times. V is TRBV10-1 and J is TRBJ2-5, with 9 bases matching TRBD2. The trim removed 3 bases at V and 4 bases at J, leaving 9 bases unmatched. The CDR3 sequence is 16 residues long. Germline V lookup: CDR1 WNHNN, CDR2 SYGVQD (reference sequence). CDR3 amino acids: CASSESGAGGRETQYF. The CDR3 DNA sequence: TGCGCCAGCAGTGAATCGGGGGCGGGGGGGCGAGAGACCCAGTACTTC.

The chain employs TRBV5-4 and TRBJ2-3; D unclear. Germline lookup yields CDR1 SGHNT and CDR2 YYREEE (reference sequence). This CDR3 is built from 11 residues. Trimming removed 4 bases at V and 8 bases at J, with 8 bases between. The CDR3 coding sequence is TGTGCCAGCAGCACATCTAGTACGCAGTATTTT. Amino acid sequence: CASSTSSTQYF.

This clone was observed a handful of times. V gene TRBV28 combines with J gene TRBJ2-7; D may be TRBD1 (6 bases). Trimming pared 6 bases from V and 2 bases from J, leaving 11 bases between. Germline V CDR1 and CDR2: MDHEN, SYDVKM. The CDR3 is 13 amino acids. CDR3: CASRPGQTYEQYF. The CDR3, as DNA: TGTGCCAGCAGACCCGGACAGACCTACGAGCAGTACTTC.

V gene TRBV6-1 combines with J gene TRBJ2-5; TRBD1 or TRBD2 may be the D gene (6 bases each). V shed 4 bases and J shed 3 bases, with 12 bases lying between them. The CDR3 extends over 14 amino acids. The V gene's germline CDR1 is MNHNS and CDR2 SASEGT. The DNA for the CDR3 is TGTGCCAGCAGTGTCGGGGGCCGGGAAGAGACCCAGTACTTC. Protein product: CASSVGGREETQYF.

CDR3 protein: CASSVQGDTGELFF. In DNA form, the CDR3 reads TGTGCCAGTAGTGTACAGGGGGACACCGGGGAGCTGTTTTTT. The V gene is TRBV19, the J gene TRBJ2-2; TRBD1 aligns across 8 bases. The CDR3 contains 14 residues. After removal of 5 bases from V and 3 bases from J, the junction contained 2 bases not matched to a gene. CDR1 and CDR2 from the germline V gene are LNHDA and SQIVND (reference sequence).

This clone appeared once. The chain couples TRBV7-3 to TRBJ2-1, with 9 bases identical to TRBD2. The ends lost 5 bases at V and 0 bases at J; junction bases unmatched: 11. Germline-derived CDR1 and CDR2 are SGHTA and FQGTGA. This CDR3 has 18 residues. DNA of the CDR3: TGTGCCAGCAGCCAAACCTCAATAGCGGGGGACTCCTACAATGAGCAGTTCTTC. As protein: CASSQTSIAGDSYNEQFF.

The chain couples TRBV28 to TRBJ1-2, with TRBD1 matching 8 bases. CDR1 is MDHEN, CDR2 SYDVKM, per germline. The V and J ends lost 4 bases and 7 bases, in that order; junction bases with no gene match: 11. The CDR3 runs to 15 residues. The chain's CDR3 is CASSSIRTGLFGYTF. CDR3 DNA sequence: TGTGCCAGCAGTTCGATACGGACAGGGCTCTTTGGCTACACCTTC.

V gene TRBV2 combines with J gene TRBJ2-3; a possible D gene is TRBD2 (6 bases). Trimming removed 9 bases at V and 1 base at J, with 32 bases between. The germline V gene encodes CDR1 SNHLY and CDR2 FYNNEI. The CDR3 is made up of 20 amino acids. The CDR3 spells CASRRNHGAGTLTGTDTQYF. The CDR3, as DNA: TGTGCCAGTCGACGAAACCATGGTGCGGGAACCTTAACAGGCACAGATACGCAGTATTTT. Complete variable domain (other parts from reference TRBV2 and TRBJ2-3): EPEVTQTPSHQVTQMGQEVILRCVPISNHLYFYWYRQILGQKVEFLVSFYNNEISEKSEIFDDQFSVERPDGSNFTLKIRSTKLEDSAMYFCASRRNHGAGTLTGTDTQYFGPGTRLTVL.